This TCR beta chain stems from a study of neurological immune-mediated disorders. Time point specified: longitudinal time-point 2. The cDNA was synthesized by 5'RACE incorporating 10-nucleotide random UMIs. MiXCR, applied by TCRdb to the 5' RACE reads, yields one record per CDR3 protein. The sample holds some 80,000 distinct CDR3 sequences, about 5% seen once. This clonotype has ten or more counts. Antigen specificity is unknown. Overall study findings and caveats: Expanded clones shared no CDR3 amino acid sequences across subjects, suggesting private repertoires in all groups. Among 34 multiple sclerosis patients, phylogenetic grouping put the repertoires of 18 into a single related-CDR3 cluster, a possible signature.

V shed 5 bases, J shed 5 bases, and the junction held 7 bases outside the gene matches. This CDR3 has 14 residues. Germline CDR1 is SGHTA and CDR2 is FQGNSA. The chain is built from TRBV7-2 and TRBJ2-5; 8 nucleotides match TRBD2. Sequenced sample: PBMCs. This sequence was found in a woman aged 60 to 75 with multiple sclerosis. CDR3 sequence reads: CASSPSGGLETQYF. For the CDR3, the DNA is TGTGCCAGCAGCCCCTCGGGAGGGTTGGAGACCCAGTACTTC.